The text below deals with one TCR beta chain. Its antigen is still unknown. The data were taken from a study of CD8+ T cells in alopecia areata. RNA was isolated and reverse transcribed to cDNA, the sequencing template. TCRdb's table, derived via immunoSEQ multiplex PCR, lists solely in-frame clones and lacks some. The sample includes 34,000 or so clones, approximately 60% of them seen just once. Study results and limitations: Relative to mice, TCR sharing across patients was less clear, a difference possibly HLA-related.

Sequencing was performed on NKG2D-high CD8+ T cells sorted from blood. The TCR was taken from a human donor with alopecia areata.

The CDR3 is CASSLGDRRGYTF. The CDR3 coding sequence is TGTGCCAGCAGTTTAGGGGACAGGCGGGGCTACACCTTC. The genes are TRBV27 and TRBJ1-2, with TRBD1 matching over 8 bases. The CDR3 loop spans 13 amino acids. CDR1 is MNHEY, CDR2 SMNVEV, per germline (reference sequence). V shed 2 bases, J shed 8 bases, and the junction held 4 bases outside the gene matches.